The rows below give T cell receptor beta chains drawn from one sample of a study of neurological immune-mediated disorders. Each CDR3 protein is one row after TCRdb ran MiXCR on the 5' RACE reads. The sample consists of just under 60,000 distinct CDR3 sequences, about 2.5% of them appearing once. Sequencing was performed on PBMCs. The source is a man between 50 and 59 years old with multiple sclerosis. The conserved cysteine and the conserved F or W are not part of the CDR3 here. Fields, in order: J gene, V gene, CDR3 protein.

TRBJ1-1 | TRBV7-2 | ASRSWADTEAF
TRBJ2-3 | TRBV7-2 | ASRPGADTQY
TRBJ2-3 | TRBV10-3 | AIRGTGGTRGDTQY
TRBJ2-7 | TRBV7-6 | ASSLVSGGAVYEQY
TRBJ2-7 | TRBV27 | ASSLDFQRYEQY
TRBJ2-1 | TRBV10-3 | AMGSGRDLSWQF
TRBJ1-2 | TRBV12-3/TRBV12-4 | ASSFGTTYGYT
TRBJ1-2 | TRBV5-1 | ASSLAPSQIFT
TRBJ2-7 | TRBV12-3/TRBV12-4 | ASSRQGNYEQY
TRBJ1-2 | TRBV27 | ASSGQLNYGYT
TRBJ2-7 | TRBV7-2 | ASSRSPGEQY
TRBJ2-6 | TRBV7-6 | ASSLQGANSGANVLT
TRBJ2-1 | TRBV20-1 | SASDLTSGDYNEQF
TRBJ2-7 | TRBV10-3 | AISERGKEQY
TRBJ1-2 | TRBV20-1 | SAARQGSNYGYT
TRBJ2-1 | TRBV5-1 | ASSHNPGQGAREF
TRBJ2-5 | TRBV20-1 | SASPTSGGVETQY
TRBJ2-5 | TRBV12-3/TRBV12-4 | ASGFARQETQY
TRBJ1-1 | TRBV7-3 | ASSAQGANTEAF
TRBJ2-3 | TRBV28 | ASSPGLALDTQY
TRBJ2-1 | TRBV5-1 | ASSLSDEQF
TRBJ1-2 | TRBV11-3 | ASSSGTGGDGYT
TRBJ1-2 | TRBV18 | ASSPGTGRGYT
TRBJ2-3 | TRBV11-2 | ASSLMTSGASTDTQY
TRBJ1-1 | TRBV7-2 | ASSLVHSVNTEAF
TRBJ2-7 | TRBV20-1 | SARDSQRVYEQY
TRBJ2-1 | TRBV29-1 | SVPGTSGGSSYNEQF
TRBJ1-1 | TRBV5-1 | ASSWDGETEAF
TRBJ1-2 | TRBV10-3 | AISEGTGDYGYT
TRBJ2-1 | TRBV11-2 | ASSLYGYYNEQF
TRBJ1-5 | TRBV27 | ASSPSGANQPQH